This record covers a single T cell receptor beta chain. It may be a read error: a sequence one base away is much more abundant. Lacking the conserved final phenylalanine or tryptophan, this CDR3 likely reflects a read error. Deletions cut 4 bases from V and 0 bases from J, with 10 bases between. Looked up from germline, CDR1 is SNHLY and CDR2 is FYNNEI. This CDR3 contains 14 residues. The sample is drawn from a study of T cell repertoires in cytomegalovirus infection. TCRdb re-derived calls from the reads in MiXCR, one entry per CDR3 protein. Here the sample spans 400,000 or so distinct CDR3 sequences, around 32% being singletons.

The clonotype originates from a human donor in good health (CMV status not recorded). Some clones in this sample may be carry-over from other donors' samples. V usage is TRBV2 and J usage is TRBJ2-7; D might be TRBD2 (5 bases). The sample comprised PBMCs. Written as DNA, the CDR3 is TGTGCCAGCAGTGTAGAGGGAAGCTCCTACGAGCAGTACTTA. The encoded protein is CASSVEGSSYEQYL.